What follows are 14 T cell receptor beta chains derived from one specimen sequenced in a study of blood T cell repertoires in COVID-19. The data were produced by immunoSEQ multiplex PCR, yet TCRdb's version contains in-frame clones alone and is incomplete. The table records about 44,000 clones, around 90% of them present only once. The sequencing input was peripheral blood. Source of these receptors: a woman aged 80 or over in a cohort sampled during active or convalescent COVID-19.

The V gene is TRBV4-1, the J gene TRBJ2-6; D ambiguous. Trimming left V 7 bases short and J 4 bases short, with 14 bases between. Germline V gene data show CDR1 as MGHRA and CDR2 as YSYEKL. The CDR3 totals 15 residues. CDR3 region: CASTPYLRGANVLTF. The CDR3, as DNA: TGCGCCAGCACCCCCTATTTGCGCGGGGCCAACGTCCTGACTTTC.

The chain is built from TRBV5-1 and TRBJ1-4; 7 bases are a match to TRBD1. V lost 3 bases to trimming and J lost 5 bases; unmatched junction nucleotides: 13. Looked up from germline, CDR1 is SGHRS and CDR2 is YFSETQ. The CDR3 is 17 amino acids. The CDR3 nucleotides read TGCGCCAGCAGCTCAAAACCGGGACAGCTTTTCAATGAAAAACTGTTTTTT. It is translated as CASSSKPGQLFNEKLFF. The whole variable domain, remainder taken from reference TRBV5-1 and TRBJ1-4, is KAGVTQTPRYLIKTRGQQVTLSCSPISGHRSVSWYQQTPGQGLQFLFEYFSETQRNKGNFPGRFSGRQFSNSRSEMNVSTLELGDSALYLCASSSKPGQLFNEKLFFGSGTQLSVL.

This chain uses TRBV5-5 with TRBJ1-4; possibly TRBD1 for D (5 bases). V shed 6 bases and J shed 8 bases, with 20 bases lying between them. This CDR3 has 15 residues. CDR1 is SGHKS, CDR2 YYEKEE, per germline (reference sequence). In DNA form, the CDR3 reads TGTGCCAGCATCCAAGAAGGTTTGCGGGACGAAAAACTGTTTTTT. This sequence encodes CASIQEGLRDEKLFF.

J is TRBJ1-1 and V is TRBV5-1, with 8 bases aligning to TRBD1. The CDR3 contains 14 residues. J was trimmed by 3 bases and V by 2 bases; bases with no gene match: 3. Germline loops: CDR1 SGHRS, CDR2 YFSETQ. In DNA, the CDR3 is TGCGCCAGCAGCTTCAGGGGGCAGGACACTGAAGCTTTCTTT. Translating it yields CASSFRGQDTEAFF.

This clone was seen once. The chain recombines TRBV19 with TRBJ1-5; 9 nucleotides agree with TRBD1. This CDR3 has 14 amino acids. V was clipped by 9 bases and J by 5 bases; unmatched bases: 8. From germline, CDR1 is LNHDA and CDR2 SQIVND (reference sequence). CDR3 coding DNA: TGTGCCAGCGCCCTGGGGGACAGGGATCAGCCCCAGCATTTT. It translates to CASALGDRDQPQHF. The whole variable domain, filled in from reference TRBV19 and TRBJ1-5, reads DGGITQSPKYLFRKEGQNVTLSCEQNLNHDAMYWYRQDPGQGLRLIYYSQIVNDFQKGDIAEGYSVSREKKESFPLTVTSAQKNPTAFYLCASALGDRDQPQHFGDGTRLSIL.

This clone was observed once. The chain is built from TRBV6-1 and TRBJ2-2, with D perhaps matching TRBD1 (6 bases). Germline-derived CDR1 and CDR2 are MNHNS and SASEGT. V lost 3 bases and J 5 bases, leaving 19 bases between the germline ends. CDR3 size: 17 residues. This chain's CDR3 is CASSEALVTGRTGELFF. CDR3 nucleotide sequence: TGTGCCAGCAGTGAGGCTCTGGTGACAGGACGGACCGGGGAGCTGTTTTTT.

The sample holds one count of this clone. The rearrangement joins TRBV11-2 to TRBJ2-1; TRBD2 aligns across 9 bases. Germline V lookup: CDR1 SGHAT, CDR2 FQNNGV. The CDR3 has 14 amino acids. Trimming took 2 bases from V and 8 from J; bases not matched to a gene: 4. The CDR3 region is CASSLLAGRDEQFF. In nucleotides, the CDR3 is TGTGCCAGCAGCTTACTAGCGGGACGGGATGAGCAGTTCTTC.

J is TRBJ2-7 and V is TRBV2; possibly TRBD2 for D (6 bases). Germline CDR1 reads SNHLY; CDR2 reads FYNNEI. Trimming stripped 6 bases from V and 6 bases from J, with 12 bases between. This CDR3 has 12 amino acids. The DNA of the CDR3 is TGTGCCAGCAGCGCGGACGGGGGCGAGCAGTACTTC. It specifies CASSADGGEQYF.

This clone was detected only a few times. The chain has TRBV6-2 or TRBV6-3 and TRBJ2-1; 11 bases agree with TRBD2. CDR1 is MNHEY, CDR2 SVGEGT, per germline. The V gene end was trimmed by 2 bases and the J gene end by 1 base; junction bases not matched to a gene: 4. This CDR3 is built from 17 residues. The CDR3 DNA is TGTGCCAGCAGTTACCGCCCTAGCGGGGGGTCCTACAATGAGCAGTTCTTC. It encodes CASSYRPSGGSYNEQFF.

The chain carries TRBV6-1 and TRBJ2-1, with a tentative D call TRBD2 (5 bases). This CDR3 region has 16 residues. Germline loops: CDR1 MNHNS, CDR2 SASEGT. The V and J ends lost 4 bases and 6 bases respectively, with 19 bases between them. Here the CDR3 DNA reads TGTGCCAGCAGTGGGGTATGGACTGCCTCAGGCAATGAGCAGTTCTTC. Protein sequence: CASSGVWTASGNEQFF.

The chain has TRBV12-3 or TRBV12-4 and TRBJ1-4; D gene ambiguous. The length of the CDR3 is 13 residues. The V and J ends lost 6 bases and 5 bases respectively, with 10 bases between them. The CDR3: CASSRRTNEKLFF. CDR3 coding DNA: TGTGCCAGCAGCCGCCGAACAAATGAAAAACTGTTTTTT.

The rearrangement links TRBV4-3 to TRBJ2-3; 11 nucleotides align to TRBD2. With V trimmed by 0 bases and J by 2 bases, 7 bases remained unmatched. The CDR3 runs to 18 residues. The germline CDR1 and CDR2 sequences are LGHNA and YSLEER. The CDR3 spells CASSQETTSGSPTDTQYF. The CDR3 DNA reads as TGCGCCAGCAGCCAAGAAACTACTAGCGGGAGCCCCACAGATACGCAGTATTTT.

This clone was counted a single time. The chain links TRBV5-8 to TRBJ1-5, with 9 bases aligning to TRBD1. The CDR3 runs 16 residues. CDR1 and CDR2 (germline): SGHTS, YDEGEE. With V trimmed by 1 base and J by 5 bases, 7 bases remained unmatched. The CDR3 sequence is CASSLQDRGGDQPQHF. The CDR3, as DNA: TGTGCCAGCAGCTTGCAGGACAGGGGAGGGGATCAGCCCCAGCATTTT.

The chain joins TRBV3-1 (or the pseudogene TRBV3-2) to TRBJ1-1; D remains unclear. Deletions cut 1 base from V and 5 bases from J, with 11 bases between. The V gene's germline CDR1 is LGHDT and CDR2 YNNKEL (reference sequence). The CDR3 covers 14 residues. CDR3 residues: CASSQVEAETEAFF. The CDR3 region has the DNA TGTGCCAGCAGCCAAGTCGAAGCGGAGACTGAAGCTTTCTTT.